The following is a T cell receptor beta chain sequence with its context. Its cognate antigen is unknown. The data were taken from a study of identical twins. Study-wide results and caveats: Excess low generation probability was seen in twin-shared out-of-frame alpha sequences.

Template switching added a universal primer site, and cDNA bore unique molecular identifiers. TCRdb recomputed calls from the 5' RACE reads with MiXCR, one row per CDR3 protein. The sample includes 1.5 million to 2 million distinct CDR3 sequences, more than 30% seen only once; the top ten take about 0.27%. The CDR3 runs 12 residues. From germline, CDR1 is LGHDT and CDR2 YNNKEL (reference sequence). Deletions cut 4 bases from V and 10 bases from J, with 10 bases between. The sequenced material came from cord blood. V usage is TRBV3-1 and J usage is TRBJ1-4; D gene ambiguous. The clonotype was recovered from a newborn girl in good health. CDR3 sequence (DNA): TGTGCCAGCAGCCTTCAGGAGGGAAAACTGTTTTTT. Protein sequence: CASSLQEGKLFF. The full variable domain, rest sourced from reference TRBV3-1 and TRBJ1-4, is DTAVSQTPKYLVTQMGNDKSIKCEQNLGHDTMYWYKQDSKKFLKIMFSYNNKELIINETVPNRFSPKSPDKAHLNLHINSLELGDSAVYFCASSLQEGKLFFGSGTQLSVL.